The 7 T cell receptor beta chains listed next were all sequenced from one sample in a study of human T cells and chemical hapten exposure. TCRdb analysed the RACE reads with MiXCR anew, one entry per CDR3 protein. The sample gives tens of thousands of distinct CDR3 sequences, about 9.4% of which show up once; less than 6.5% is in the top ten. Time point defined: patch test 2, 6 weeks after DPC sensitization. As to treatment: therapeutic diphenylcyclopropenone sensitization with weekly scalp DPC. The source was whole blood, collected in connection with sensitization to the hapten diphenylcyclopropenone (DPC). These TCRs come from a woman aged 50 to 60 with alopecia areata. Some clones in this sample may be carry-over from other donors' samples.

On this clonotype itself: A read error may explain this, as a much larger clone is one base away. The rearrangement uses TRBV15 and TRBJ2-1; no clear D gene. The length of the CDR3 is 14 residues. Germline values: CDR1 LNHNV, CDR2 YYDKDF (reference sequence). The V end lost 0 bases, the J end lost 9 bases, and 12 bases lay between the germline ends. CDR3 nucleotides: TGTGCCACCAGCAGAGATGCTGTGGGGATTGAGCAGTTCTTC. It specifies CATSRDAVGIEQFF.

The CDR3 protein is CASSQDKYSGRGGGELFF. Here the CDR3 DNA reads TGCGCCAGCAGCCAAGATAAATATAGCGGGAGGGGCGGCGGGGAGCTGTTTTTT. The chain joins TRBV4-3 to TRBJ2-2; 11 bases line up with TRBD2. Trimming at V came to 0 bases and at J to 7 bases, leaving 10 bases not matched to a gene. CDR1 LGHNA and CDR2 YSLEER come from the germline V gene. The CDR3 has 18 residues.

The table lists this clonotype with many counts. V is TRBV30 and J is TRBJ2-1; 13 nucleotides match TRBD2. This CDR3 comprises 15 residues. V lost 0 bases and J lost 9; bases outside the gene matches: 5. From germline, CDR1 is GTSNPN and CDR2 SVGIG (reference sequence). The CDR3: CAWSVRTSGRSEQFF. In DNA, the CDR3 is TGTGCCTGGAGTGTACGGACTAGCGGGAGATCTGAGCAGTTCTTC.

This clonotype occurred many times. V is TRBV2 and J is TRBJ2-2; D is unresolved. The CDR3 sequence is 15 residues long. Germline CDR1 reads SNHLY; CDR2 reads FYNNEI. Deletions cut 5 bases from V and 1 base from J, with 11 bases between. The CDR3 spells CASSPSDWNTGELFF. The CDR3 nucleotides read TGTGCCAGCAGTCCTTCCGACTGGAACACCGGGGAGCTGTTTTTT. Combining the CDR3 with reference TRBV2 and TRBJ2-2 gives the whole variable domain EPEVTQTPSHQVTQMGQEVILRCVPISNHLYFYWYRQILGQKVEFLVSFYNNEISEKSEIFDDQFSVERPDGSNFTLKIRSTKLEDSAMYFCASSPSDWNTGELFFGEGSRLTVL.

CDR3 sequence (DNA): TGTGCCAGCAGCTCCAGGACGGGGGATTCCAATGAGCAGTTCTTC. As protein: CASSSRTGDSNEQFF. V gene TRBV7-7 combines with J gene TRBJ2-1, with D perhaps matching TRBD2 (6 bases). The germline gives CDR1 SSHAT, CDR2 FNYEAQ (reference sequence). The CDR3 contains 15 residues. Trimming cost V 4 bases and J 6 bases, with 16 bases left between them. The whole variable domain, remainder taken from reference TRBV7-7 and TRBJ2-1, is GAGVSQSPRYKVTKRGQDVTLRCDPISSHATLYWYQQALGQGPEFLTYFNYEAQPDKSGLPSDRFSAERPEGSISTLTIQRTEQRDSAMYRCASSSRTGDSNEQFFGPGTRLTVL.

The chain is built from TRBV7-6 and TRBJ2-1; 14 bases are shared with TRBD2. V was clipped by 6 bases and J by 6 bases; unmatched bases: 4. Looked up from germline, CDR1 is SGHVS and CDR2 is FNYEAQ. The length of the CDR3 is 15 residues. Written as DNA, the CDR3 is TGTGCCAGCAGTCGCGGGACTAGCGGGAGCAATGAGCAGTTCTTC. Amino acids: CASSRGTSGSNEQFF.

This clonotype was counted many times. The chain has TRBV15 and TRBJ2-5, with D possibly being TRBD1 or TRBD2 (5 bases each). V lost 1 base to trimming and J lost 5 bases, with 11 bases between them. The CDR3 is made up of 14 amino acids. Looked up from germline, CDR1 is LNHNV and CDR2 is YYDKDF (reference sequence). For the CDR3, the DNA is TGTGCCACCAGCAGAGTAATGGGGGTCGAGACCCAGTACTTC. Translated: CATSRVMGVETQYF.